The source of this T cell receptor beta chain is a study of graft-versus-host responses after intestinal transplantation. The assay was immunoSEQ multiplex PCR, and TCRdb's table has in-frame clones only and misses some. The sample contains around 100,000 clones, approximately 93% of which appear only once. General study results and limits: Allograft clonal ratios (graft-versus-host to host-versus-graft) were high in patients who had graft-donor T cell macrochimerism.

The CDR3 is made up of 14 amino acids. A note on this clone: Its antigen remains unknown.

The rearrangement links TRBV21-1 to TRBJ2-3; the table's D call, TRBD1, was not checked against the DNA. TRBV21-1 is a known pseudogene. The starting material was unstimulated CD8+ T cells sorted from spleen or lymph node cells, obtained before intestinal transplant. This sequence was found in a human donor who received an intestinal transplant. The CDR3: CASRRDRFTDTQYF. The CDR3 region has the DNA TGTGCCAGCAGAAGGGACAGATTTACAGATACGCAGTATTTT.